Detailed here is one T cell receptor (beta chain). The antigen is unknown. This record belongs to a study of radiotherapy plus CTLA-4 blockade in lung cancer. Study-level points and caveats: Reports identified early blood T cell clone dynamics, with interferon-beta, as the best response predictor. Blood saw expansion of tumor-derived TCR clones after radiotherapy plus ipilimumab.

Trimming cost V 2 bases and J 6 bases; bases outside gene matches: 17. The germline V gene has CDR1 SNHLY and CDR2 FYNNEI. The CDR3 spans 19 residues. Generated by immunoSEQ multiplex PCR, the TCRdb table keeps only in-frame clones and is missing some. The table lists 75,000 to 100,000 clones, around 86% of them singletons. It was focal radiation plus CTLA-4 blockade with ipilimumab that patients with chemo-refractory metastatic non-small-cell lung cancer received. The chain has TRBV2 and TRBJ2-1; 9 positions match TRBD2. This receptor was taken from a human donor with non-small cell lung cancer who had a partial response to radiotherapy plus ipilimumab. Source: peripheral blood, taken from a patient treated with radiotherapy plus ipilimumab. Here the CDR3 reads CASSEWTSDYLLMTNEQFF. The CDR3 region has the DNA TGTGCCAGCAGTGAATGGACTAGCGACTACCTACTGATGACCAATGAGCAGTTCTTC. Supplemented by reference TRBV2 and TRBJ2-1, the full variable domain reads EPEVTQTPSHQVTQMGQEVILRCVPISNHLYFYWYRQILGQKVEFLVSFYNNEISEKSEIFDDQFSVERPDGSNFTLKIRSTKLEDSAMYFCASSEWTSDYLLMTNEQFFGPGTRLTVL.